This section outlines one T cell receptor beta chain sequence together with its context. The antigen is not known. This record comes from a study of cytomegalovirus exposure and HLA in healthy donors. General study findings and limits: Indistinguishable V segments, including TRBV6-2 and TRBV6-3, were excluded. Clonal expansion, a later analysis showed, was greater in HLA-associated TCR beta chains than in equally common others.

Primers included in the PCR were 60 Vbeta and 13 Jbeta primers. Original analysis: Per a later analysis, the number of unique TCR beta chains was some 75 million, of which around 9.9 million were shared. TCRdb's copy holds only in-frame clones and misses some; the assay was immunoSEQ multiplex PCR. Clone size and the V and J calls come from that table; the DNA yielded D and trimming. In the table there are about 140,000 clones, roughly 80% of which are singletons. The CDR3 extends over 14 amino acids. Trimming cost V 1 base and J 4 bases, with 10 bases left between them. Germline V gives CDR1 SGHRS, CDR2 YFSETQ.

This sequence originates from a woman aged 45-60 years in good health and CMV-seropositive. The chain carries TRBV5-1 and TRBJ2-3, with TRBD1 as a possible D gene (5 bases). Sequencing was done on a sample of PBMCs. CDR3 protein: CASSLTGEPDTQYF. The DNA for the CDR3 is TGCGCCAGCAGCTTGACAGGCGAGCCAGATACGCAGTATTTT.